A selection of T cell receptor beta chains follows, all from one sample in a study of identical twins. MiXCR was run by TCRdb on the 5' RACE reads, yielding one entry per CDR3 protein. The sample has 420,000 or so distinct CDR3 sequences, under 20% seen once. Sequenced sample: naive T cells sorted from blood. Every receptor here comes from a man aged 45-65 years in good health. Both conserved end residues are part of each CDR3.

J	V	CDR3
TRBJ1-5	TRBV20-1	CSARRGRLGQPQHF
TRBJ1-1	TRBV12-3/TRBV12-4	CASSSRENTEAFF
TRBJ2-7	TRBV7-2	CASSPLTGGTYEQYF
TRBJ2-5	TRBV28	CASSPFKWGRKETQYF
TRBJ1-3	TRBV25-1	CASSGPGPNSGNTIYF
TRBJ2-6	TRBV10-3	CAISESRSSGANVLTF
TRBJ2-6	TRBV11-1	CASSFRTSWGPGANVLTF
TRBJ1-4	TRBV7-6	CASSLNEKLFF
TRBJ2-3	TRBV28	CASTPAGSSSTDTQYF
TRBJ2-1	TRBV4-2	CASSPHRDSPYNEQFF
TRBJ2-2	TRBV7-2	CASSLQGGPTGELFF
TRBJ2-1	TRBV7-2	CASSLAGLAHEQFF
TRBJ2-1	TRBV29-1	CSVSRTYSYNEQFF
TRBJ2-3	TRBV20-1	CSATLRDSSTDTQYF
TRBJ1-1	TRBV12-3/TRBV12-4	CASKDTGDTEAFF
TRBJ2-1	TRBV7-7	CASSPRPGDNEQFF
TRBJ2-3	TRBV7-2	CASSLRGGRGPSPQPTQYF